The TCR beta chain described here comes from a study of Ad26.COV2.S vaccination and SARS-CoV-2 variants. Study information: Administration of Ad26.COV2.S was intramuscular, either once or twice 56 days apart. General observations from the study: Spike-specific TCR breadth ran higher among vaccine recipients than placebo recipients. Substantial post-vaccination breadth of spike-specific CD8+ and CD4+ T cell responses was reported.

Libraries were prepared by immunoSEQ multiplex PCR; TCRdb keeps only in-frame clonotypes and omits some of them. The repertoire holds about 400,000 clones, with approximately 83% as singletons. Treatment: about 20 received Ad26.COV2.S at low or high dose, single or two shots; about five received placebo; per-sample allocation not given. Each sample was drawn 63 days after the first injection (of vaccine or placebo). This CDR3 comprises 15 residues. V was shortened by 1 base and J by 5 bases, with 13 bases between the two germline ends. Germline assignment: CDR1 LGHNA and CDR2 YSLEER. This clone has only a few counts. The antigen is not known.

This chain links TRBV4-3 with TRBJ2-3; possibly TRBD1 or TRBD2 for D (6 bases each). This TCR was recovered from a person between 18 and 65 years old who received the Ad26.COV2.S COVID-19 vaccine or a placebo. This specimen consisted of peripheral blood, obtained in a trial of Ad26.COV2.S vaccine versus placebo. The CDR3 sequence: CASSQVPGAGDTQYF. Here the CDR3 DNA reads TGCGCCAGCAGCCAAGTGCCGGGGGCCGGAGATACGCAGTATTTT.